This T cell receptor beta chain was recovered during a study of OX40 agonist ivuxolimab in advanced cancers. About the research overall: Earlier treatment with anti-PD-1, anti-PD-L1 or anti-CTLA-4 was permitted, and roughly 40% had received some. Partial responses were achieved by three patients, one with hepatocellular carcinoma and two with cutaneous melanoma. Whole-study results and caveats: Averaged across samples, CD8+ T cells carried more expanded clones than CD4+ did. Partial responders receiving 0.1-3.0 mg/kg showed among the lowest clonal expansion.

The method was immunoSEQ multiplex PCR; TCRdb's version includes in-frame clones alone and lacks a portion of them. The table lists 79,000 or so clones, 91% of them singletons, with 1.5% to 2% in the top ten. Note on this clone: Its antigen is unidentified.

Source: CD4+ or CD8+ T cells sorted from blood, taken in a trial of the OX40 agonist ivuxolimab. The sequence was collected from an adult with an advanced solid tumor such as melanoma, head and neck, liver or kidney cancer.

CDR3: CAISLNPTGEGGNQPQHF. CDR3 nucleotides: TGTGCCATCAGCCTAAATCCTACAGGGGAAGGGGGCAATCAGCCCCAGCATTTT. The chain links TRBV10-3 to TRBJ1-5; 7 bases match TRBD1. CDR1 ENHRY and CDR2 SYGVKD come from the germline V gene. The CDR3 spans 18 residues. The V gene end was trimmed by 6 bases and the J gene end by 2 bases; junction bases not matched to a gene: 16.